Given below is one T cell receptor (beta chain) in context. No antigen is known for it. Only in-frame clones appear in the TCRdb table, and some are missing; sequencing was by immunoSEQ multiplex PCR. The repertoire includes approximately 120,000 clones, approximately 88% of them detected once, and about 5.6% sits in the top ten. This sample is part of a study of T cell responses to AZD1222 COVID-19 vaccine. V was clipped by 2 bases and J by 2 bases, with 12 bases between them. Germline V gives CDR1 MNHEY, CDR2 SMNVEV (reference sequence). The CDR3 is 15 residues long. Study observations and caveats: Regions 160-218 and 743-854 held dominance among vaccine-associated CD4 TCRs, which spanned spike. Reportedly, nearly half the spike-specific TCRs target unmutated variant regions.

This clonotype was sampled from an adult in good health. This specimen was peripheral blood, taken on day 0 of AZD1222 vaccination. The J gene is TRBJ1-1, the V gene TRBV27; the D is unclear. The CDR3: CASSLTAQKNTEAFF. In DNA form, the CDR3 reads TGTGCCAGCAGTTTAACCGCCCAGAAAAACACTGAAGCTTTCTTT.